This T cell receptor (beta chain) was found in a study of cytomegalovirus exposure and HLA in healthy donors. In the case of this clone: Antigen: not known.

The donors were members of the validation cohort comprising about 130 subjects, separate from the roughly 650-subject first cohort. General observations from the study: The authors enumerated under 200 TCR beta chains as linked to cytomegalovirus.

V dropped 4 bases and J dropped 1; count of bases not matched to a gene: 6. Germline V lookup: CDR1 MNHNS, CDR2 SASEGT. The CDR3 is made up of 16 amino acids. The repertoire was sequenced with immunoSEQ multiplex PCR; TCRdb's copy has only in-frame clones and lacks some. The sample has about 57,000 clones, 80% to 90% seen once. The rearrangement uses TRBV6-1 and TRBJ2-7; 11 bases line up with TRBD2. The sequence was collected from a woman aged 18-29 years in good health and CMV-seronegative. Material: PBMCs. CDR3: CASSGSGRALSYEQYF. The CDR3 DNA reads TGTGCCAGCAGTGGTAGCGGGAGGGCCTTATCCTACGAGCAGTACTTC.